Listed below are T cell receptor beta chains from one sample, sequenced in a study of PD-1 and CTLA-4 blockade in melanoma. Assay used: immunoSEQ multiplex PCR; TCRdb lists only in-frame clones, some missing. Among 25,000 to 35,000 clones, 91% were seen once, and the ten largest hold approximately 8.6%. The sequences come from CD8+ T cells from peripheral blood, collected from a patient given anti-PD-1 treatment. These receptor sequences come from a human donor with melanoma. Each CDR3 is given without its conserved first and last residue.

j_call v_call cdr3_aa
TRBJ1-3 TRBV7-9 ASSLALSRENTIY
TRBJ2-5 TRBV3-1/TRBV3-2 ASSQAEDFLETQY
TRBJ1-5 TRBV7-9 ASSLGTQPQH
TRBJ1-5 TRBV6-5 ASSSGTLGPQH
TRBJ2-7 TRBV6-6 ASTGLAGEYEQY
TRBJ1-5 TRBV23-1 ASIIGPEPQH
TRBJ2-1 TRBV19 ASNLGREGYNEQF
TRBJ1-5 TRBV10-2 ASSVGTYSNQPQH
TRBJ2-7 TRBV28 ASSSPSMGLAGASEQY
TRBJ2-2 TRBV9 ASSVAPASGSPGELF
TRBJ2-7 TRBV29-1 SVSGTGESYEQY
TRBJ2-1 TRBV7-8 ASRNQGPYNEQF
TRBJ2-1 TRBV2 ASSEFPARVEQF
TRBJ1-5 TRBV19 ASKDTGNQPQH
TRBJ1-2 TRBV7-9 ASSLGLSYGYT
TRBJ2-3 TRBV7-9 ASSLYVDTQY
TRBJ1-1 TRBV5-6 ASSFGVVNTEAF
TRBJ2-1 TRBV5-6 ASSSDRDNEQF
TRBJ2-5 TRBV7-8 ASSFLGTGWLETQY
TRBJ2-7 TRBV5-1 ASSLEGSLTTYEQY
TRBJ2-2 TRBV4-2 ASSLDIPNTGELF
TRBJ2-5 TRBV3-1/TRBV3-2 ASSQEEGLGVVVETQY
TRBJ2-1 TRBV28 ASSFWETGLYTNEQF
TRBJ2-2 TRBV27 ASSLGQGAGGELF
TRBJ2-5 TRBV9 ASSVGGAETQY
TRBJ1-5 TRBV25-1 ASSELTDDQPQH
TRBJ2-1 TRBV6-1 ASSEGLAVLSYNEQF
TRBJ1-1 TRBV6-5 ASSYSTHGNTEAF
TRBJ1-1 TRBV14 ASSFLPQGTRTEAF
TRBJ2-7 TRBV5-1 ASSSTESYEQY
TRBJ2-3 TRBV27 ASSLSVQQGTDTQY